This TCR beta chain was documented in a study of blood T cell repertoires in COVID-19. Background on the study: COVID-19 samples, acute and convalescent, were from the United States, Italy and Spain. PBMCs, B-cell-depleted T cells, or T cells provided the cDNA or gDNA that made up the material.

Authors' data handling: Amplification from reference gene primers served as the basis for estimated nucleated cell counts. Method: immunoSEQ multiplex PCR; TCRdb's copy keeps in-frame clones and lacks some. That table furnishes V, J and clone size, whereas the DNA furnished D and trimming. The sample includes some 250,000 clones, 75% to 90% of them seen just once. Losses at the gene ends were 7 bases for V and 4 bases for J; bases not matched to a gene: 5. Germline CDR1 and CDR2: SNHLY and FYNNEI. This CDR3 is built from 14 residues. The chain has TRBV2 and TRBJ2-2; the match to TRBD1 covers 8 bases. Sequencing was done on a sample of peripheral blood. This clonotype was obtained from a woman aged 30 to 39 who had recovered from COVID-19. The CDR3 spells CASNTDRATGELFF. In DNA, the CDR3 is TGTGCCAGCAATACGGACAGGGCCACCGGGGAGCTGTTTTTT.